These T cell receptor beta chains were read from a single sample in a study of shared clonotypes between healthy human individuals. TCRdb's table, derived via immunoSEQ multiplex PCR, lists solely in-frame clones and lacks some. The sample lists 300,000 to 350,000 clones, less than 75% seen once, with 8.5% to 12% in the top ten. The sequencing input was memory CD4+ T cells sorted from blood. These receptors were collected from a man aged 25-45 years in good health. Both conserved end residues are part of each CDR3. The order of the fields is J gene, clone size, D gene, V gene, CDR3 DNA, CDR3 protein. D genes are given only for firm matches. Some rows mark clone size as missing; the rest say once, few, many or name a class of expanded clone.

TRBJ2-5	.	TRBD1	TRBV7-9	TGTGCCAGCAGGCGACAGGGGGCCCAAGAGACCCAGTACTTC	CASRRQGAQETQYF
TRBJ1-5	once	.	TRBV10-2	TGCGCCAGCAGTGAACAGGGACGATACATTCAGCCCCAGCATTTT	CASSEQGRYIQPQHF
TRBJ1-4	.	TRBD1	TRBV5-1	TGCGCCAGCAGCGGAGAGACAGGGGACAATGAAAAACTGTTTTTT	CASSGETGDNEKLFF
TRBJ2-7	.	TRBD2	TRBV29-1	TGCAGCGTTGTCCCGGGGGGTGACGAGCAGTACTTC	CSVVPGGDEQYF
TRBJ2-3	.	TRBD2	TRBV27	TGCGCGAGCGGGAGACCCACAGATACGCAGTATTTT	CASGRPTDTQYF
TRBJ2-7	many	TRBD2	TRBV7-2	TGTGCCAGCAGCTCCCGAAGCGGGATCGAGCAGTACTTC	CASSSRSGIEQYF
TRBJ1-2	.	.	TRBV5-4	TGTGCCAGCAGCTTGGGCGGACCGAGTAACTATGGCTACACCTTC	CASSLGGPSNYGYTF
TRBJ2-3	.	.	TRBV2	TGTGCCAGCAGTGAATCGGGAGACGGCACAGATACGCAGTATTTT	CASSESGDGTDTQYF
TRBJ1-1	.	.	TRBV5-1	TGCGCCAGCAGCTTGGGGTACGGGAAAAACACTGAAGCTTTCTTT	CASSLGYGKNTEAFF
TRBJ2-2	.	TRBD2	TRBV19	TGTGCCAGTAGTCCACAGCGGGAGGGCCCGCACACCGGGGAGCTGTTTTTT	CASSPQREGPHTGELFF
TRBJ2-7	.	.	TRBV11-2	TGTGCCAGCAGCTTCGCAAGACGGGACTACGAGCAGTACTTC	CASSFARRDYEQYF
TRBJ1-4	.	.	TRBV10-2	TGCGCCAGCAGTGATCTCCGGTCAACTAATGAAAAACTGTTTTTT	CASSDLRSTNEKLFF
TRBJ2-1	.	TRBD2	TRBV4-3	TGCGCCAGCAGCCATGAACCGACTAGCGGGCTTTACAATGAGCAGTTCTTC	CASSHEPTSGLYNEQFF
TRBJ2-1	.	.	TRBV5-4	TGTGCCAGCAGCTTGCCGGGGATGGAGCAGTTCTTC	CASSLPGMEQFF
TRBJ2-3	once	.	TRBV15	TGTGCCACCAAGGCAGACAGAGGCACAGATACGCAGTATTTT	CATKADRGTDTQYF
TRBJ2-6	.	.	TRBV2	TGTGCCAGCAGTCCGCCCCGCGTAAGCTCTGGGGCCAACGTCCTGACTTTC	CASSPPRVSSGANVLTF
TRBJ2-7	once	.	TRBV25-1	TGTGCCAGCAGTGGCGACACCTACGAGCAGTACTTC	CASSGDTYEQYF
TRBJ2-5	once	.	TRBV6-1	TGTGCCAGCAGTGAAAGGGGTTGGGGGGAGACCCAGTACTTC	CASSERGWGETQYF
TRBJ2-2	.	.	TRBV2	TGTGCCAGCCGACAGGAGAACACCGGGGAGCTGTTTTTT	CASRQENTGELFF
TRBJ2-5	.	.	TRBV7-4	TGTGCCAGCCAACCCCCCCCGGGGGGCGAGACCCAGTACTTC	CASQPPPGGETQYF
TRBJ2-3	.	TRBD1	TRBV9	TGTGCCAGCAGCGTAGAGGGGGCTACCTACACAGATACGCAGTATTTT	CASSVEGATYTDTQYF
TRBJ2-7	.	.	TRBV10-2	TGCGCCAGCAGTGGGGGGCGCGGTACACTCTACGAGCAGTACTTC	CASSGGRGTLYEQYF
TRBJ2-1	.	TRBD2	TRBV18	TGTGCCAGCTCACCACCGATCGCTCTAGCGGGAGCTTACAATGAGCAGTTCTTC	CASSPPIALAGAYNEQFF
TRBJ2-7	.	TRBD1	TRBV7-9	TGTGCCAGCGGCCGGGACAGCCCCTACGAGCAGTACTTC	CASGRDSPYEQYF
TRBJ1-1	few	.	TRBV6-1	TGTGCCAGCAGTACGGGAGCTAAGAACACTGAAGCTTTCTTT	CASSTGAKNTEAFF
TRBJ2-7	.	.	TRBV30	TGTGCCTGGAGTGGGTTAGGTTCAGGGGCTTCCTACGAGCAGTACTTC	CAWSGLGSGASYEQYF
TRBJ2-1	.	.	TRBV7-9	TGTGCCAGCAGCGCAGTATCCAATGAGCAGTTCTTC	CASSAVSNEQFF
TRBJ2-1	few	TRBD2	TRBV2	TGTGCCAGCGCCACCGGGACTACAGTGGGTGAGCAGTTCTTC	CASATGTTVGEQFF